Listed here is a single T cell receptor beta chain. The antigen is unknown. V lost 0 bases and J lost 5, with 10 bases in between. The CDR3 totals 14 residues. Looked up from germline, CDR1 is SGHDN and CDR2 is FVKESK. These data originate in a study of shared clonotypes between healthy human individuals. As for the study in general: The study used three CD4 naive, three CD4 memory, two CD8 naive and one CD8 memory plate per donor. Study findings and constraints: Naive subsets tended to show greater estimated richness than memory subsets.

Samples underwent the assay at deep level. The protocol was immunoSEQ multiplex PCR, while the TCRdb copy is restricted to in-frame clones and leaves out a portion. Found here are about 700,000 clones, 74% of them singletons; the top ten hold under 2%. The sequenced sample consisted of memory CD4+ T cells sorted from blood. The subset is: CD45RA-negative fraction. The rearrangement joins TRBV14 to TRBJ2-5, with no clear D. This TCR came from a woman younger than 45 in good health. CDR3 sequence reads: CASSQDRGRETQYF. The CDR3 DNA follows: TGTGCCAGCAGCCAAGATCGTGGTCGGGAGACCCAGTACTTC.